Listed below are T cell receptor beta chains from one sample, sequenced in a study of cytomegalovirus exposure and HLA in healthy donors. TCRdb's table, derived via immunoSEQ multiplex PCR, lists solely in-frame clones and lacks some. The data contain some 130,000 clones, 80% of them singletons. Source material: PBMCs. These receptors all come from a man aged 30 to 39 in good health. Each CDR3 is given with its conserved first and last residue. The D gene is left open where the match is weak. Only some rows state a clone size, as once, few, many or a class for expanded clones.

abundance: .; d_gene: .; v_gene: TRBV6-5; j_gene: TRBJ2-4; CDR3nt: TGTGCCAGCAGTTACTCTCGCTCTCGGGGAGCCATTCAGTACTTC; CDR3aa: CASSYSRSRGAIQYF
abundance: .; d_gene: .; v_gene: TRBV5-1; j_gene: TRBJ2-6; CDR3nt: TGCGCCAGCTCCCCGACAGGACAAGGGGCTGGGGCCAACGTCCTGACTTTC; CDR3aa: CASSPTGQGAGANVLTF
abundance: .; d_gene: .; v_gene: TRBV6-5; j_gene: TRBJ2-7; CDR3nt: TGTGCCAGCAGTTTAAGGCAGGGTCCCTACGAGCAGTACTTC; CDR3aa: CASSLRQGPYEQYF
abundance: .; d_gene: .; v_gene: TRBV14; j_gene: TRBJ1-1; CDR3nt: TGTGCCAGCAGCCAAGAAGCGTACCTGAACACTGAAGCTTTCTTT; CDR3aa: CASSQEAYLNTEAFF
abundance: .; d_gene: TRBD1; v_gene: TRBV27; j_gene: TRBJ2-2; CDR3nt: TGTGCCAGCAGGGCCGGGACAGGGGGCTATAGCGCCGGGGAGCTGTTTTTT; CDR3aa: CASRAGTGGYSAGELFF
abundance: .; d_gene: .; v_gene: TRBV28; j_gene: TRBJ1-5; CDR3nt: TGTGCCAGCAGGCCGGGGTGGGGGCGCGGGGGGGATCAGCCCCAGCATTTT; CDR3aa: CASRPGWGRGGDQPQHF
abundance: .; d_gene: TRBD1; v_gene: TRBV5-4; j_gene: TRBJ1-2; CDR3nt: TGTGCCAGCAGCTCACTATTGGGACAGGGGGACTATGGCTACACCTTC; CDR3aa: CASSSLLGQGDYGYTF
abundance: .; d_gene: .; v_gene: TRBV27; j_gene: TRBJ2-1; CDR3nt: TGTGCCAGCAGTTTACTTCTCGCAGGGAAAGGCCAGAATGAGCAGTTCTTC; CDR3aa: CASSLLLAGKGQNEQFF
abundance: few; d_gene: TRBD1; v_gene: TRBV6-1; j_gene: TRBJ2-6; CDR3nt: TGTGCCAGCGATACAGGGGGCTCTGGGGCCAACGTCCTGACTTTC; CDR3aa: CASDTGGSGANVLTF
abundance: .; d_gene: TRBD2; v_gene: TRBV6-5; j_gene: TRBJ2-1; CDR3nt: TGTGCCAGCACCCCCAGGGCTAGCGGGAGAAATGAGCAGTTCTTC; CDR3aa: CASTPRASGRNEQFF
abundance: few; d_gene: TRBD1; v_gene: TRBV4-3; j_gene: TRBJ2-7; CDR3nt: TGCGCCAGCAGCCGGGACAGGAACTCCTACGAGCAGTACTTC; CDR3aa: CASSRDRNSYEQYF
abundance: .; d_gene: .; v_gene: TRBV5-1; j_gene: TRBJ2-5; CDR3nt: TGCGCCAGCAGCTTGCGCAGACTCGAAGAGACCCAGTACTTC; CDR3aa: CASSLRRLEETQYF
abundance: .; d_gene: .; v_gene: TRBV6-1; j_gene: TRBJ1-2; CDR3nt: TGTGCCAGCAGTGAGGTCGCAGGAGGTCTTTATGGCTACACCTTC; CDR3aa: CASSEVAGGLYGYTF
abundance: .; d_gene: TRBD1; v_gene: TRBV7-9; j_gene: TRBJ2-7; CDR3nt: TGTGCCAGCAGCTTACGAAGGGGGACAGGATCCTACGAGCAGTACTTC; CDR3aa: CASSLRRGTGSYEQYF
abundance: once; d_gene: TRBD1; v_gene: TRBV6-6; j_gene: TRBJ2-2; CDR3nt: TGTGCCAGCAGCCTGACAGGGCGGGCCGGGGAGCTGTTTTTT; CDR3aa: CASSLTGRAGELFF
abundance: few; d_gene: TRBD1; v_gene: TRBV11-2; j_gene: TRBJ2-5; CDR3nt: TGTGCCAGCAGCCCTACAGGGGGCGGGAAGACCCAGTACTTC; CDR3aa: CASSPTGGGKTQYF
abundance: .; d_gene: .; v_gene: TRBV4-1; j_gene: TRBJ1-4; CDR3nt: TGCGCCAGCAGCCAATCGACTAATGAAAAACTGTTTTTT; CDR3aa: CASSQSTNEKLFF
abundance: .; d_gene: .; v_gene: TRBV27; j_gene: TRBJ2-1; CDR3nt: TGTGCCAGCAGCCACGTCCTTTGGCCGGGCAATGAGCAGTTCTTC; CDR3aa: CASSHVLWPGNEQFF
abundance: .; d_gene: TRBD2; v_gene: TRBV5-1; j_gene: TRBJ2-2; CDR3nt: TGCGCCAGCAGCAAAGGGACTAGCGGGAGACCCGGGGAGCTGTTTTTT; CDR3aa: CASSKGTSGRPGELFF
abundance: .; d_gene: TRBD2; v_gene: TRBV7-3; j_gene: TRBJ2-3; CDR3nt: TGTGCCAGCAGCGTCTCCCCGGGGGGGGTAACAGATACGCAGTATTTT; CDR3aa: CASSVSPGGVTDTQYF
abundance: .; d_gene: .; v_gene: TRBV5-4; j_gene: TRBJ2-7; CDR3nt: TGTGCCAGCAGCACCCGGACTGGCTCCTACGAGCAGTACTTC; CDR3aa: CASSTRTGSYEQYF
abundance: once; d_gene: TRBD2; v_gene: TRBV29-1; j_gene: TRBJ2-5; CDR3nt: TGCAGCGTTGCGGGGGGGGAAGGTGAGACCCAGTACTTC; CDR3aa: CSVAGGEGETQYF
abundance: .; d_gene: .; v_gene: TRBV6-5; j_gene: TRBJ1-6; CDR3nt: TGTGCCAGCAGGATAGACAGGACTAATTCACCCCTCCACTTT; CDR3aa: CASRIDRTNSPLHF
abundance: .; d_gene: .; v_gene: TRBV30; j_gene: TRBJ1-4; CDR3nt: TGTGCCTGGAACAGGTATAATGAAAAACTGTTTTTT; CDR3aa: CAWNRYNEKLFF
abundance: few; d_gene: .; v_gene: TRBV19; j_gene: TRBJ1-1; CDR3nt: TGTGCCAGTAGTCACCAGGGAATGCGGACTGAAGCTTTCTTT; CDR3aa: CASSHQGMRTEAFF
abundance: .; d_gene: .; v_gene: TRBV23-1; j_gene: TRBJ2-2; CDR3nt: TGCGCCAGCCTTAGCGGTACCGGGGAGCTGTTTTTT; CDR3aa: CASLSGTGELFF
abundance: few; d_gene: .; v_gene: TRBV7-2; j_gene: TRBJ1-2; CDR3nt: TGTGCCAGCAGCTTAGCGAACAGGGCGGGCGGCTACACCTTC; CDR3aa: CASSLANRAGGYTF
abundance: .; d_gene: TRBD1; v_gene: TRBV5-1; j_gene: TRBJ2-7; CDR3nt: TGCGCCAGCAGCTTTTACCAGACAGGGTTGGACGAGCAGTACTTC; CDR3aa: CASSFYQTGLDEQYF
abundance: .; d_gene: TRBD1; v_gene: TRBV6-5; j_gene: TRBJ2-7; CDR3nt: TGTGCCAGCAGTTACAACAGGGGGACCGAGCAGTACTTC; CDR3aa: CASSYNRGTEQYF
abundance: once; d_gene: TRBD2; v_gene: TRBV25-1; j_gene: TRBJ2-1; CDR3nt: TGTGCCAGCAGTCCCAGCGGGAGTCTGTCCTACAATGAGCAGTTCTTC; CDR3aa: CASSPSGSLSYNEQFF
abundance: .; d_gene: .; v_gene: TRBV18; j_gene: TRBJ2-7; CDR3nt: TGTGCCAGCTCACCACAAGGAGGCTACGAGCAGTACTTC; CDR3aa: CASSPQGGYEQYF
abundance: .; d_gene: .; v_gene: TRBV11-1; j_gene: TRBJ2-7; CDR3nt: TGTGCCAGCAGCTTATTGGAGGGTTACTACGAGCAGTACTTC; CDR3aa: CASSLLEGYYEQYF
abundance: .; d_gene: .; v_gene: TRBV20-1; j_gene: TRBJ1-2; CDR3nt: TGCAGTGCTAGGTTAGAAGGTAGCCACACCTTC; CDR3aa: CSARLEGSHTF
abundance: .; d_gene: TRBD1; v_gene: TRBV9; j_gene: TRBJ2-7; CDR3nt: TGTGCCAGCAGCGCGACAGGGGGGTTCTACGAGCAGTACTTC; CDR3aa: CASSATGGFYEQYF
abundance: .; d_gene: .; v_gene: TRBV28; j_gene: TRBJ1-2; CDR3nt: TGTGCCAGCAGGCGGAGGGAGCATGGCTACACCTTC; CDR3aa: CASRRREHGYTF
abundance: .; d_gene: TRBD1; v_gene: TRBV28; j_gene: TRBJ1-5; CDR3nt: TGTGCCAGCAGCACCGGAGGGACAGGGGATCAGCCCCAGCATTTT; CDR3aa: CASSTGGTGDQPQHF
abundance: .; d_gene: TRBD2; v_gene: TRBV7-2; j_gene: TRBJ2-3; CDR3nt: TGTGCCAGCAGCCCCCGACTAGCGGTTAGCACAGATACGCAGTATTTT; CDR3aa: CASSPRLAVSTDTQYF